A single sample is the source of the 30 T cell receptor beta chains below, sequenced in a study of T cells in Graves' hyperthyroidism and ophthalmopathy. Researchers amplified the TCR beta CDR3 regions from RNA transcripts. Carried out on the TCR CDR3, a first-round RT-PCR used the HTBI primer set. TCRdb used MiXCR to reprocess the multiplex PCR reads, holding one entry per CDR3 protein. The sample holds a few hundred thousand distinct CDR3 sequences, 12% to 15% seen once. Material: blood. These receptors all stem from a woman aged 55 to 70 with Graves' ophthalmopathy.

This clonotype was seen repeatedly, ten times or more. The chain links TRBV2 to TRBJ2-7; D is possibly TRBD1 or TRBD2 (5 bases each). Germline CDR1 reads SNHLY; CDR2 reads FYNNEI. V lost 3 bases and J 2 bases, leaving 11 bases between the germline ends. The CDR3 sequence is 14 residues long. CDR3 nucleotides: TGTGCCAGCAGTGAGGGCAGGGACCCCTACGAGCAGTACTTC. The encoded protein is CASSEGRDPYEQYF. Based on the CDR3 plus reference TRBV2 and TRBJ2-7, the full variable domain is EPEVTQTPSHQVTQMGQEVILRCVPISNHLYFYWYRQILGQKVEFLVSFYNNEISEKSEIFDDQFSVERPDGSNFTLKIRSTKLEDSAMYFCASSEGRDPYEQYFGPGTRLTVT.

There are many counts of this clonotype. This rearrangement joins TRBV6-2 or TRBV6-3 to TRBJ2-2, with a possible D match to TRBD2 (5 bases). The V end was cut by 7 bases, the J end by 3 bases, with 9 bases between. Germline V gene sequence: CDR1 MNHEY, CDR2 SVGEGT. The CDR3 runs 13 residues. For the CDR3, the DNA is TGTGCCAGCACTCTGGAGGACACCGGGGAGCTGTTTTTT. It codes for CASTLEDTGELFF.

This clonotype was counted ten times or more. This chain connects TRBV18 to TRBJ2-7, with D perhaps TRBD2 (6 bases). Trimming cost V 0 bases and J 3 bases, with 12 bases left between them. Germline V gene lookup returns CDR1 KGHSH and CDR2 LQKENI. The CDR3 is 15 residues long. CDR3 residues: CASSPPGSGSYEQYF. The DNA for the CDR3 is TGTGCCAGCTCACCACCTGGTTCCGGGAGCTACGAGCAGTACTTC. The full variable domain, completed using reference TRBV18 and TRBJ2-7, is NAGVMQNPRHLVRRRGQEARLRCSPMKGHSHVYWYRQLPEEGLKFMVYLQKENIIDESGMPKERFSAEFPKEGPSILRIQQVVRGDSAAYFCASSPPGSGSYEQYFGPGTRLTVT.

This clonotype was seen at least ten times. The V gene is TRBV20-1, the J gene TRBJ2-3; D gene unclear. Between the trimmed V and J ends, which lost 6 bases and 2 bases, there was a span of 9 bases. The V gene's germline CDR1 is DFQATT and CDR2 SNEGSKA (reference sequence). The CDR3 contains 12 residues. Here the CDR3 reads CSAQPYTDTQYF. CDR3 nucleotides: TGCAGTGCCCAGCCATACACAGATACGCAGTATTTT.

This clonotype came up many times. The chain is built from TRBV6-1 and TRBJ2-1; D is unresolved. Deletions cut 3 bases from V and 9 bases from J, with 9 bases between. The CDR3 totals 12 residues. Germline CDR1 MNHNS, CDR2 SASEGT. The CDR3 DNA reads TGTGCCAGCAGTGATTACGGTAGTGAGCAGTTCTTC. This sequence encodes CASSDYGSEQFF.

CDR3 loop: CASSQAYTGGVSGELFF. The CDR3 DNA reads TGTGCCAGCAGCCAAGCGTATACAGGGGGCGTTAGCGGGGAGCTGTTTTTT. The V and J genes are TRBV3-1 and TRBJ2-2; 9 bases line up with TRBD1. Germline lookup yields CDR1 LGHDT and CDR2 YNNKEL (reference sequence). Trimming took 1 base from V and 7 from J; bases not matched to a gene: 10. The CDR3 totals 17 residues.

The rearrangement joins TRBV29-1 to TRBJ2-7; TRBD1 agrees at 7 bases. CDR1 is SQVTM, CDR2 ANQGSEA, per germline. J lost 3 bases, V lost 6 bases, and 8 bases had no gene match. The CDR3 covers 13 residues. The CDR3 sequence: CSVLGAGGYEQYF. As DNA, the CDR3 is TGCAGCGTACTGGGGGCAGGGGGCTACGAGCAGTACTTC.

This clonotype was seen more than once but under ten times. The gene calls are TRBV2 and TRBJ2-6; 7 nucleotides match TRBD1. This CDR3 is built from 17 residues. Trimming cost V 8 bases and J 4 bases; bases outside gene matches: 14. Looked up from germline, CDR1 is SNHLY and CDR2 is FYNNEI. The CDR3 here is CASGKDRPAPGANVLTF. In DNA form, the CDR3 reads TGTGCCAGCGGGAAGGACAGGCCGGCTCCCGGGGCCAACGTCCTGACTTTC.

At least ten counts were recorded for this clonotype. V and J are TRBV29-1 and TRBJ2-1, with a tentative D call TRBD2 (5 bases). Trimming stripped 5 bases from V and 5 bases from J, with 13 bases between. Germline V gives CDR1 SQVTM, CDR2 ANQGSEA. There are 13 residues in the CDR3. For the CDR3, the DNA is TGCAGCGTTTTAGGGATCGGGGACAATGAGCAGTTCTTC. Amino acid sequence: CSVLGIGDNEQFF.

This clonotype was picked up many times. This sequence joins TRBV6-6 and TRBJ1-2; tentative D call: TRBD1 (5 bases). Germline V gene sequence: CDR1 MNHNY, CDR2 SVGAGI (reference sequence). V was cut by 2 bases and J by 8 bases, with 12 bases left in between. There are 13 residues in the CDR3. The CDR3, as DNA: TGTGCCAGCAGTTACGGACAAGCCGGAGGCTACACCTTC. Its protein product is CASSYGQAGGYTF.

This clonotype was recorded at least ten times. The rearrangement links TRBV20-1 to TRBJ2-7; unclear D gene. Germline V gene lookup returns CDR1 DFQATT and CDR2 SNEGSKA (reference sequence). V lost 5 bases and J 4 bases, leaving 9 bases between the germline ends. CDR3 length: 11 amino acids. Here the CDR3 reads CSAPEWYEQYF. The CDR3 bases are TGCAGTGCTCCGGAGTGGTACGAGCAGTACTTC.

This clonotype appeared many times. The chain carries TRBV6-2 or TRBV6-3 and TRBJ1-2; TRBD1 aligns across 8 bases. The CDR3 totals 15 residues. Germline V lookup: CDR1 MNHEY, CDR2 SVGEGT. V shed 4 bases, J shed 4 bases, and the junction held 8 bases outside the gene matches. The CDR3 spells CASSSDRGPLYGYTF. CDR3 coding DNA: TGTGCCAGCAGTTCTGACAGGGGCCCCCTCTATGGCTACACCTTC.

This clonotype was counted a few times. The CDR3 loop reads CASSFGASNTEAFF. The CDR3 region has the DNA TGTGCCAGCAGCTTCGGGGCCTCGAACACTGAAGCTTTCTTT. This rearrangement joins TRBV7-2 to TRBJ1-1; tentative D call: TRBD1 (5 bases). Germline V gene data show CDR1 as SGHTA and CDR2 as FQGNSA. Trimming removed 3 bases at V and 1 base at J, with 9 bases between. This CDR3 is 14 amino acids long.

In the case of this clonotype: A much larger clone is a single base away; this may be a read error. The chain is built from TRBV3-1 and TRBJ2-1; TRBD2 matches at 7 bases. This CDR3 contains 16 residues. J gave up 7 bases and V 1 base, and 10 bases lay outside the gene matches. The V gene's germline CDR1 is LGHDT and CDR2 YNNKEL (reference sequence). CDR3 residues: CASSQGPAGASNEQFF. The CDR3 DNA follows: TGTGCCAGCAGCCAAGGTCCGGCGGGAGCGTCAAATGAGCAGTTCTTC.

There are many counts of this clonotype. The V and J genes are TRBV3-1 and TRBJ1-1; a possible D gene is TRBD1 (6 bases). CDR1 is LGHDT, CDR2 YNNKEL, per germline (reference sequence). The CDR3 has 13 amino acids. Trimming left V 1 base short and J 6 bases short, with 9 bases between. The DNA for the CDR3 is TGTGCCAGCAGCCAAGGGGGGCGGGCTGAAGCTTTCTTT. Its protein is CASSQGGRAEAFF.

The CDR3 DNA follows: TGCGCCAGCAGCCAAGATCGTACGCGCGGGGGGGACGGAAAACTGTTTTTT. It specifies CASSQDRTRGGDGKLFF. The chain joins TRBV4-1 to TRBJ1-4, with D possibly matching TRBD1 (5 bases). The CDR3 has 17 amino acids. CDR1 is MGHRA and CDR2 is YSYEKL in the germline V gene. The germline V and J ends were trimmed by 0 bases and 10 bases, with 21 bases remaining between them.

This clonotype has at least ten counts. The V and J genes are TRBV7-3 and TRBJ1-1, with D maybe TRBD1 (6 bases). The germline CDR1 and CDR2 sequences are SGHTA and FQGTGA. With 3 bases removed from V and 5 bases from J, the gap between germline ends came to 10 bases. The CDR3 covers 13 residues. The CDR3 DNA is TGTGCCAGCAGCTTTAACAGGGAAACTGAAGCTTTCTTT. It codes for CASSFNRETEAFF.

This clonotype has more than one count but fewer than ten. An end of the junction does not agree with germline; a read error may underlie this. The chain carries TRBV19 and TRBJ2-2, with D unclear. The CDR3 spans 12 residues. CDR1 is LNHDA, CDR2 SQIVND, per germline (reference sequence). DNA of the CDR3: TGCGCCAGTAGCTATGAATCCGGGGAGCTGTTTTTT. Its protein is CASSYESGELFF.

The chain joins TRBV27 to TRBJ1-6; D is undetermined. With 2 bases removed from V and 0 bases from J, the gap between germline ends came to 14 bases. The CDR3 runs to 18 residues. CDR1 MNHEY and CDR2 SMNVEV come from the germline V gene (reference sequence). The CDR3 region has the DNA TGTGCCAGCAGTTTACATACAACCACGGGCTCCTATAATTCACCCCTCCACTTT. Its protein product is CASSLHTTTGSYNSPLHF.

In its sample, this clonotype was seen many times. The CDR3 loop is CASSDPGTGPFYGYTF. The CDR3 DNA is TGTGCCAGCAGCGACCCCGGGACAGGACCCTTCTATGGCTACACCTTC. The J gene is TRBJ1-2, the V gene TRBV7-2; 8 positions agree with TRBD1. Germline-derived CDR1 and CDR2 are SGHTA and FQGNSA. The junction had 12 bases not matched to a gene; V was cut back by 5 bases and J by 4 bases. This CDR3 has 16 residues.

The chain uses TRBV2 and TRBJ2-3, with a tentative D call TRBD2 (5 bases). Per germline, CDR1 SNHLY and CDR2 FYNNEI. CDR3 length: 13 amino acids. V dropped 4 bases and J dropped 4 bases, with 9 bases sitting between them. CDR3 DNA sequence: TGTGCCAGCAGTGTCGCTAGCTCAGATACGCAGTATTTT. Translated: CASSVASSDTQYF.

This clonotype was picked up a small number of times. CDR3 bases: TGTGCTAGTGGTTTGGGATGGACTGGGACAGGGAAATACGAGCAGTACTTC. This sequence encodes CASGLGWTGTGKYEQYF. This chain links TRBV12-5 with TRBJ2-7; 9 bases match TRBD1. The CDR3 has 17 residues. Germline lookup yields CDR1 LGHNT and CDR2 FRNRAP. V dropped 1 base and J dropped 4; count of bases not matched to a gene: 11.

The genes are TRBV29-1 and TRBJ2-2; 9 bases are shared with TRBD1. CDR1 and CDR2 (germline): SQVTM, ANQGSEA. The CDR3 runs 16 residues. The V segment lost 4 bases and the J segment 1 base; nucleotides outside the gene matches: 7. The CDR3 nucleotides read TGCAGCGTTGGGGGGCGACAGGGGGGGAACACCGGGGAGCTGTTTTTT. This codes for CSVGGRQGGNTGELFF.

This clonotype came up many times. The V gene is TRBV12-3 or TRBV12-4, the J gene TRBJ2-2; a possible D gene is TRBD2 (5 bases). Trimming removed 4 bases from V and 7 bases from J, with 16 bases in between. The CDR3 extends over 15 amino acids. In nucleotides, the CDR3 is TGTGCCAGCAGTTCTAGCTCGGGTGGTGGCGGGGAGCTGTTTTTT. Encoded protein: CASSSSSGGGGELFF.

On this clonotype itself: A read error may be the cause here, since a much bigger clone is one base away. The rearrangement joins TRBV20-1 to TRBJ2-7; TRBD1 is a possible D gene (5 bases). Germline V gene sequence: CDR1 DFQATT, CDR2 SNEGSKA (reference sequence). The CDR3 spans 14 residues. The CDR3 here is CRARDGGASYEQYF. CDR3 sequence (DNA): TGCAGGGCTAGAGATGGTGGGGCATCGTACGAGCAGTACTTC.

In this sample, this clonotype turned up a few times. This chain joins TRBV5-1 and TRBJ2-5; D not certain. The CDR3 consists of 14 residues. Per the germline V gene, CDR1 is SGHRS and CDR2 is YFSETQ. Trimming removed 4 bases from V and 5 bases from J, with 15 bases in between. The CDR3 DNA reads as TGCGCCAGCAGCGCAGGTGTAGGTTTGGAGACCCAGTACTTC. It yields the protein CASSAGVGLETQYF. The variable domain in full, completed from reference TRBV5-1 and TRBJ2-5, reads KAGVTQTPRYLIKTRGQQVTLSCSPISGHRSVSWYQQTPGQGLQFLFEYFSETQRNKGNFPGRFSGRQFSNSRSEMNVSTLELGDSALYLCASSAGVGLETQYFGPGTRLLVL.

This chain uses TRBV11-2 with TRBJ2-7; 11 nucleotides line up with TRBD2. The CDR3 totals 18 residues. Germline values: CDR1 SGHAT, CDR2 FQNNGV. The V segment lost 5 bases and the J segment 2 bases; nucleotides outside the gene matches: 14. In DNA form, the CDR3 reads TGTGCCAGCAGCCAGCCGGTAGCGGGAGGGCCGAAACCCTACGAGCAGTACTTC. Translated, it gives CASSQPVAGGPKPYEQYF.

This clonotype appeared many times. The CDR3 coding sequence is TGTGCCAGCAGCCAACCCAAAACCGCCGGGGAGCTGTTTTTT. This sequence encodes CASSQPKTAGELFF. V and J are TRBV3-1 and TRBJ2-2; D is undetermined. V was cut by 2 bases and J by 6 bases, with 10 bases left in between. This CDR3 spans 14 amino acids. Germline V gives CDR1 LGHDT, CDR2 YNNKEL (reference sequence).

This clonotype showed up many times. The chain recombines TRBV5-5 with TRBJ2-1, with 7 positions matching TRBD2. The ends lost 4 bases at V and 2 bases at J; junction bases unmatched: 9. There are 16 residues in the CDR3. The germline V gene has CDR1 SGHKS and CDR2 YYEKEE (reference sequence). The CDR3 nucleotides read TGTGCCAGCAGCCAGTCGGCGGGGGAGACCTACAATGAGCAGTTCTTC. It encodes CASSQSAGETYNEQFF.

About this clonotype: At one of its ends the junction is not consistent with the germline gene, which may arise from a read error. The genes are TRBV14 and TRBJ1-1; tentative D call: TRBD1 (6 bases). The CDR3 has 12 amino acids. Germline values: CDR1 SGHDN, CDR2 FVKESK. The CDR3 here is CASSQGGSWTFF. Here the CDR3 DNA reads TGTGCCAGCAGTCAAGGGGGGTCCTGGACTTTCTTT.